This TCR beta chain comes out of a study of cytomegalovirus exposure and HLA in healthy donors. With regard to this clone: The target antigen is unknown. At one boundary the junction diverges from the germline segment, which might be a read error.

Primers: 60 Vbeta forward and 13 Jbeta reverse. Method: immunoSEQ multiplex PCR; TCRdb's copy keeps in-frame clones and lacks some. The sample carries 180,000 or so clones, 76% recorded once. Study-wide results and caveats: A few of the chains that were CMV-associated were confirmed in vitro to be specific for CMV antigens.

The sample taken for sequencing was PBMCs. The source of this sequence is a female donor in good health and CMV-seronegative.

CDR3 sequence (DNA): TGTGCCATCAGTGCCGAAGCAGGGGAGAGTAGTCAAGCTCTCTTT. It translates to CAISAEAGESSQALF. The chain carries TRBV10-3 and TRBJ1-1; D possibly corresponds to TRBD1 (6 bases). The CDR3 runs 15 residues. In germline, CDR1 is ENHRY, CDR2 SYGVKD.